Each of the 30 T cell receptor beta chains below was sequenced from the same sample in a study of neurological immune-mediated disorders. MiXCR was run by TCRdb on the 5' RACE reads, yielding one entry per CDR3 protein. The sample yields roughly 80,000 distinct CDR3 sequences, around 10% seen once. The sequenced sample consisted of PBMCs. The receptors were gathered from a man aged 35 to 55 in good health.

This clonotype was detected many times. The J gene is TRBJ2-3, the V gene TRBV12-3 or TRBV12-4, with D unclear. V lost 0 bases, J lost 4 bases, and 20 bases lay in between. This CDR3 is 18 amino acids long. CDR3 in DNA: TGTGCCAGCAGTTTAGCCAACCTCAGGACCCCGATAGCAGATACGCAGTATTTT. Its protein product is CASSLANLRTPIADTQYF.

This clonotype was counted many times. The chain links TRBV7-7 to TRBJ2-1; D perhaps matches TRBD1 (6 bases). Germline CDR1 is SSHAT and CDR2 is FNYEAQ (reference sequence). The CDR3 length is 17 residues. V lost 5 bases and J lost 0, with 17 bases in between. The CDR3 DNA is TGTGCCAGCAGCCCCGGATCCGGGACAAGCTCCTACAATGAGCAGTTCTTC. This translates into CASSPGSGTSSYNEQFF.

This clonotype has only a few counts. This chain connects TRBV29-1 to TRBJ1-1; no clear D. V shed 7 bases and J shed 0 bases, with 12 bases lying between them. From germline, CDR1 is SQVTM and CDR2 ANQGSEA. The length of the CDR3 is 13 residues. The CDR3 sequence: CSASRAMNTEAFF. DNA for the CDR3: TGCAGCGCGAGCCGGGCCATGAACACTGAAGCTTTCTTT.

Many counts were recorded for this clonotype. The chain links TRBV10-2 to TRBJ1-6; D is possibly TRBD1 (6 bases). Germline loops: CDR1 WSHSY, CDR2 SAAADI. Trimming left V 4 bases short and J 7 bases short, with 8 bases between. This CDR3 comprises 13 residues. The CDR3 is CASSGTANSPLHF. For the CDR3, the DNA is TGCGCCAGCAGTGGGACAGCGAATTCACCCCTCCACTTT.

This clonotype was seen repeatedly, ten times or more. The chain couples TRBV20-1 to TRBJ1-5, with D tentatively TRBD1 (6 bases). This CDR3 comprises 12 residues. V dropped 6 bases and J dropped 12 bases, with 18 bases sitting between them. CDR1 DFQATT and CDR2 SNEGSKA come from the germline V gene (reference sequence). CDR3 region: CSASTEGGLQHF. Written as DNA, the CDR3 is TGCAGTGCCTCGACAGAGGGGGGACTCCAGCATTTT.

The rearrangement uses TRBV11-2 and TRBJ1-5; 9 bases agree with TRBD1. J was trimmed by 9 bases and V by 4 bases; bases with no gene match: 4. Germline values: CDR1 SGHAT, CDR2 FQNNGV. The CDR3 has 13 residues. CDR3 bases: TGTGCCAGCAGCTCCGGGACAGGGCCGCCCCAGCATTTT. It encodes CASSSGTGPPQHF.

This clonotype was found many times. The CDR3 region has the DNA TGCGCCAGCAGCTTCGGCCACTACGAGCAGTACTTC. Translating gives CASSFGHYEQYF. The chain joins TRBV5-1 to TRBJ2-7; D unclear. V was clipped by 2 bases and J by 3 bases, with 6 bases between them. In germline, CDR1 is SGHRS, CDR2 YFSETQ. This CDR3 contains 12 residues.

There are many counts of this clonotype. CDR3 nucleotide sequence: TGTGCCAGCAGTCTAAGCGGGTTGTACTACGAGCAGTACTTC. It codes for CASSLSGLYYEQYF. This chain uses TRBV27 with TRBJ2-7, with a tentative D call TRBD2 (6 bases). The germline V gene has CDR1 MNHEY and CDR2 SMNVEV (reference sequence). The CDR3 runs 14 residues. Trimming took off 5 bases at V and 3 bases at J, with 14 bases between the two ends.

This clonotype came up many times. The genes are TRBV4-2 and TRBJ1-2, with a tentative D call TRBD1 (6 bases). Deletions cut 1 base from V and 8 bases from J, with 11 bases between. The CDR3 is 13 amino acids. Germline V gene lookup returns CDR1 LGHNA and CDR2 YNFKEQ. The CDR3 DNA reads TGTGCCAGCAGCCAAGGGGAGGGGGAAGGCTACACCTTC. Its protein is CASSQGEGEGYTF.

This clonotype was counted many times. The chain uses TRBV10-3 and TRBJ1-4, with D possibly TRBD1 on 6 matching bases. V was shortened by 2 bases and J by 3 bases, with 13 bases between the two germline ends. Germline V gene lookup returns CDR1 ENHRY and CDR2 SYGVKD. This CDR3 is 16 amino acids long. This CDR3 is CAISEGGATANEKLFF. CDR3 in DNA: TGTGCCATCAGTGAGGGGGGGGCGACGGCTAATGAAAAACTGTTTTTT.

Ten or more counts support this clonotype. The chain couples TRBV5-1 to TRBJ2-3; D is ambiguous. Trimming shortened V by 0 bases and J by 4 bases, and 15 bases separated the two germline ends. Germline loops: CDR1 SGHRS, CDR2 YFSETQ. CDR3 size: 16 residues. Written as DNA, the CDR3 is TGCGCCAGCAGCTTGGGGATGGCGAATCCCCCAGATACGCAGTATTTT. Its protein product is CASSLGMANPPDTQYF.

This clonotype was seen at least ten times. In DNA, the CDR3 is TGCGCCAGCAGCTGGTCGGCGGGGAACACTGAAGCTTTCTTT. Translated: CASSWSAGNTEAFF. The V and J genes are TRBV5-1 and TRBJ1-1, with no clear D. CDR3 length equals 14 residues. Germline CDR1 and CDR2: SGHRS and YFSETQ. With 3 bases removed from V and 1 base from J, the gap between germline ends came to 10 bases.

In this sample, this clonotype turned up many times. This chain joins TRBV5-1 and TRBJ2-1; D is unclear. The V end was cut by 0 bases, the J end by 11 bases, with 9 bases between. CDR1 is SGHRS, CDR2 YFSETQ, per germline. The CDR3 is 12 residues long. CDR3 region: CASSLAQEKQFF. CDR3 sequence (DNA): TGCGCCAGCAGCTTGGCTCAGGAAAAGCAGTTCTTC.

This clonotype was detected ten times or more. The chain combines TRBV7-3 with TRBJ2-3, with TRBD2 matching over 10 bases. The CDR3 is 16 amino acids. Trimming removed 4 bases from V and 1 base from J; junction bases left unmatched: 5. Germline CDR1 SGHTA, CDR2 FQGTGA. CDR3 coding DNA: TGTGCCAGCAGCTACTTAGCGGGGGGCCGCACAGATACGCAGTATTTT. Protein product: CASSYLAGGRTDTQYF.

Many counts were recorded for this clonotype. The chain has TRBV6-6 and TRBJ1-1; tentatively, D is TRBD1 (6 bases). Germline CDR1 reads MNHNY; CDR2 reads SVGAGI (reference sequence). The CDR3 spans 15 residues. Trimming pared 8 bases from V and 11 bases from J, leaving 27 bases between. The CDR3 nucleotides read TGTGCCAGCGATCTGTTACAGGGCCCAAGAACATGGGCTTTCTTT. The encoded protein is CASDLLQGPRTWAFF.

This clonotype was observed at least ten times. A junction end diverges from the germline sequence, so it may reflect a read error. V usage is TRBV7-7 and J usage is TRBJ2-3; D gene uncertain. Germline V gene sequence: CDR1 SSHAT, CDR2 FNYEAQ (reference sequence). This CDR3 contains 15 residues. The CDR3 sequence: CASSLLTTSTDTQYF. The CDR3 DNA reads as TGTGCTAGCAGCTTACTCACGACTAGCACAGATACGCAGTATTTT.

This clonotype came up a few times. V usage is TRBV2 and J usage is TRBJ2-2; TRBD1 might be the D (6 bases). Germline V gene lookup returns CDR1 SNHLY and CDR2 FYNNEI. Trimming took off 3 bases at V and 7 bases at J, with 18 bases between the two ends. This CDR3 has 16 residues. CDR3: CASSDRGPGIGGELFF. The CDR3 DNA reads TGTGCCAGCAGTGACAGGGGTCCTGGTATTGGCGGGGAGCTGTTTTTT.

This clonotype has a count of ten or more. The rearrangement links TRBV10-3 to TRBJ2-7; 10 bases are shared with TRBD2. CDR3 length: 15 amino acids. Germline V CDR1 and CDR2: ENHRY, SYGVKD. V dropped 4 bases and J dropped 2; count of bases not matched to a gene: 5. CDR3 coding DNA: TGTGCCATCAGTGGGACTAGCGGATCCCCCTACGAGCAGTACTTC. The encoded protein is CAISGTSGSPYEQYF.

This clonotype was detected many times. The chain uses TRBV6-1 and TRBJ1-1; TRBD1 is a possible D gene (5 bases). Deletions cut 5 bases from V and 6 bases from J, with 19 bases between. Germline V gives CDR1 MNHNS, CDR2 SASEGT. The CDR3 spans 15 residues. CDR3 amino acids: CASSTPGGVWAEAFF. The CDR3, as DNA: TGTGCCAGCAGTACACCTGGAGGGGTTTGGGCTGAAGCTTTCTTT.

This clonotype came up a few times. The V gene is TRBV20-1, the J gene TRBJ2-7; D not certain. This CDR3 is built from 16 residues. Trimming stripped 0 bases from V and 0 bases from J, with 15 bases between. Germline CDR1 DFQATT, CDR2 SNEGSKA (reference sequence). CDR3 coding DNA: TGCAGTGCTAGAGATATCGGTCAGCTAAGCTCCTACGAGCAGTACTTC. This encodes CSARDIGQLSSYEQYF.

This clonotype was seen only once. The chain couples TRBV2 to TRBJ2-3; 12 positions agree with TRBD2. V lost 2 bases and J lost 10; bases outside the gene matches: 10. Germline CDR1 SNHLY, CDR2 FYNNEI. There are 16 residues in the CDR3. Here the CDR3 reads CASSETGLAGPLPQYF. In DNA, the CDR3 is TGTGCCAGCAGTGAAACAGGACTAGCGGGACCTCTCCCGCAGTATTTT.

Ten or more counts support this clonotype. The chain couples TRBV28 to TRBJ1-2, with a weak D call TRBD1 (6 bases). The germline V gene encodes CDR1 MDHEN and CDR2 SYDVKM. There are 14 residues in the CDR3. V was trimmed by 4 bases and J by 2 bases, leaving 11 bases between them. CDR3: CASSYRGTNYGYTF. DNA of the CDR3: TGTGCCAGCAGTTATAGAGGGACAAACTATGGCTACACCTTC.

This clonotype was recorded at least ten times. Here the CDR3 DNA reads TGTGCCAGCAGCCTGGGACTAGGGGTTGCAGATACGCAGTATTTT. This encodes CASSLGLGVADTQYF. This sequence joins TRBV7-6 and TRBJ2-3; 8 bases agree with TRBD2. CDR3 length: 15 amino acids. The junction had 8 bases not matched to a gene; V was cut back by 5 bases and J by 4 bases. CDR1 is SGHVS and CDR2 is FNYEAQ in the germline V gene. The full variable domain, completed using reference TRBV7-6 and TRBJ2-3, is GAGVSQSPRYKVTKRGQDVALRCDPISGHVSLYWYRQALGQGPEFLTYFNYEAQQDKSGLPNDRFSAERPEGSISTLTIQRTEQRDSAMYRCASSLGLGVADTQYFGPGTRLTVL.

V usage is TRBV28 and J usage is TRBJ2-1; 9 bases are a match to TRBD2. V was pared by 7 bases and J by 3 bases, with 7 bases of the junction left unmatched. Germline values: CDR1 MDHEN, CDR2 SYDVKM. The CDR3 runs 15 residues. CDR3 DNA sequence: TGTGCCAGCACCCCGGGACTAGCCGGCTACAATGAGCAGTTCTTC. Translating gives CASTPGLAGYNEQFF. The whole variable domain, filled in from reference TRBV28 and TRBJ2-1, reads DVKVTQSSRYLVKRTGEKVFLECVQDMDHENMFWYRQDPGLGLRLIYFSYDVKMKEKGDIPEGYSVSREKKERFSLILESASTNQTSMYLCASTPGLAGYNEQFFGPGTRLTVL.

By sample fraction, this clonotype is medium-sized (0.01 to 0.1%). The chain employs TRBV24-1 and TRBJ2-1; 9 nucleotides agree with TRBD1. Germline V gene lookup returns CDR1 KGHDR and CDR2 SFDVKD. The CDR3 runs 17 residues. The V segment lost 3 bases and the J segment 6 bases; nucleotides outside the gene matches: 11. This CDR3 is CATSDPPRDRVGNEQFF. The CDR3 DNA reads TGTGCCACCAGTGATCCGCCCCGGGACAGGGTGGGCAATGAGCAGTTCTTC.

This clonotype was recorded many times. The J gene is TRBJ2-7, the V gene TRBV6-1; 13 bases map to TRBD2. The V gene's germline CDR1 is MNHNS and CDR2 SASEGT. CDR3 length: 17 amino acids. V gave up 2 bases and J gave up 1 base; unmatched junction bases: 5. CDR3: CASSETSGGASSYEQYF. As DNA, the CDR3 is TGTGCCAGCAGTGAAACTAGCGGGGGGGCTTCGTCCTACGAGCAGTACTTC.

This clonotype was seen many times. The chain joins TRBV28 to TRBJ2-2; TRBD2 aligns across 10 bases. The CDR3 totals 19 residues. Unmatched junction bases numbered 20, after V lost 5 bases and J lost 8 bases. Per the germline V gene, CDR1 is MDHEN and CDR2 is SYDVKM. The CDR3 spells CASSPTPGTSVGLMGELFF. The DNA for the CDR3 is TGTGCCAGCAGTCCAACGCCGGGGACTAGCGTGGGTTTGATGGGGGAGCTGTTTTTT.

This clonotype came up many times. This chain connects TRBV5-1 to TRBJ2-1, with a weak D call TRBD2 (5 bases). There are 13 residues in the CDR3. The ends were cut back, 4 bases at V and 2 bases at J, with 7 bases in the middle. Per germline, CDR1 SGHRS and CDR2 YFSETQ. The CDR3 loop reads CASSLGTYNEQFF. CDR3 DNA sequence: TGCGCCAGCAGCCTCGGGACCTACAATGAGCAGTTCTTC.

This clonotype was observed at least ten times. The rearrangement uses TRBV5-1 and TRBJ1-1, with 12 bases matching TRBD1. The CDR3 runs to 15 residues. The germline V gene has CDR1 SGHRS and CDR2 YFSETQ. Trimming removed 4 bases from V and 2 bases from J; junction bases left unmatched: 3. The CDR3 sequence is CASSGGQGANTEAFF. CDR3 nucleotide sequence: TGCGCCAGCAGCGGGGGACAGGGGGCTAACACTGAAGCTTTCTTT.

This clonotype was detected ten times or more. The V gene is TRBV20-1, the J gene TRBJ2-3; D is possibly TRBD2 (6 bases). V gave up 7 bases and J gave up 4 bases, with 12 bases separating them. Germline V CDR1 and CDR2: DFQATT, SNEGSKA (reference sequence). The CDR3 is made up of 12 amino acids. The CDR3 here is CSVRLDPDTQYF. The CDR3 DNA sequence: TGCAGTGTCCGACTAGATCCAGATACGCAGTATTTT.